A selection of T cell receptor beta chains follows, all from one sample in a study of response to subunit inactivated influenza vaccine. TCRdb passed the RT-PCR reads through MiXCR, listing each CDR3 protein once. This table holds about 800,000 distinct CDR3 sequences, 20% to 25% found once. The sample was PBMCs from blood, taken less than 6 days after vaccination. These receptor sequences come from a man aged 45-65 years who received an inactivated influenza vaccine. The CDR3 runs from the conserved cysteine through the conserved F or W. Fields, in order: J gene, V gene, D gene, clone size, CDR3 protein, CDR3 DNA. The D gene is left open where the match is weak. The size entry is marked missing in some rows and otherwise reads once, few, many or a size class.

TRBJ2-5,TRBV7-2,NA,few,CASSSGNGGETQYF,TGTGCCAGCAGCTCGGGAAACGGAGGCGAGACCCAGTACTTC
TRBJ2-7,TRBV20-1,TRBD2,once,CSASRSGGVREQYF,TGCAGTGCTTCCCGTAGTGGGGGGGTCCGGGAGCAGTACTTC
TRBJ1-5,TRBV12-3/TRBV12-4,NA,NA,CASSPPTGRRQPQHF,TGTGCCAGCAGTCCACCGACAGGTAGGAGACAGCCCCAGCATTTT
TRBJ2-1,TRBV5-1,NA,NA,CASSLGPNGAYNEQFF,TGCGCCAGCAGCTTGGGCCCCAATGGGGCCTACAATGAGCAGTTCTTC
TRBJ2-7,TRBV12-3/TRBV12-4,NA,NA,CASTYRTGSYEQYF,TGTGCCAGCACTTACCGGACGGGCTCCTACGAGCAGTACTTC
TRBJ1-4,TRBV10-3,TRBD1,few,CASRDSEKLFF,TGTGCCAGTCGGGACAGCGAAAAACTGTTTTTT
TRBJ1-5,TRBV20-1,NA,NA,CSARRLQGSGNQPQHF,TGCAGTGCTAGGAGGTTACAGGGATCGGGCAATCAGCCCCAGCATTTT
TRBJ2-1,TRBV4-3,NA,few,CASSQEAQGPNNEQFF,TGCGCCAGCAGCCAAGAAGCGCAGGGGCCGAACAATGAGCAGTTCTTC
TRBJ2-7,TRBV28,TRBD2,NA,CASSLFGREGQQYF,TGTGCCAGCAGTTTATTCGGGAGGGAAGGACAGCAGTACTTC
TRBJ1-1,TRBV20-1,NA,NA,CSARDQSQRAFF,TGCAGTGCTAGAGATCAGAGCCAGCGAGCTTTCTTT
TRBJ1-5,TRBV7-2,NA,NA,CASSSGGAQHF,TGTGCCAGCAGCTCAGGCGGGGCCCAGCATTTT
TRBJ2-1,TRBV7-9,NA,NA,CASSLKDVGAYNEQFF,TGTGCCAGCAGCTTAAAAGATGTAGGTGCCTACAATGAGCAGTTCTTC
TRBJ2-3,TRBV20-1,TRBD1,few,CSALYVSGQASTDTQYF,TGCAGTGCTCTTTACGTATCGGGACAGGCTAGCACAGATACGCAGTATTTT
TRBJ2-7,TRBV6-2/TRBV6-3,NA,NA,CASIRDTGAYEQYF,TGTGCCAGCATTAGGGACACCGGGGCCTACGAGCAGTACTTC
TRBJ2-1,TRBV5-1,TRBD2,many,CASSQGLAGQGYNEQFF,TGCGCCAGCAGCCAGGGACTAGCCGGGCAGGGATACAATGAGCAGTTCTTC
TRBJ2-1,TRBV19,TRBD2,NA,CASSHISLAVYNEQFF,TGTGCCAGTAGCCATATCAGTCTAGCGGTTTACAATGAGCAGTTCTTC
TRBJ2-3,TRBV6-5,TRBD1,once,CASSYRTGGVADTQYF,TGTGCCAGCAGTTATAGGACAGGGGGCGTCGCAGATACGCAGTATTTT
TRBJ1-3,TRBV4-2,NA,NA,CASSQDVGRNTIYF,TGTGCCAGCAGCCAAGATGTTGGGAGAAACACCATATATTTT
TRBJ1-4,TRBV7-2,TRBD1,NA,CASSLQGGREKLFF,TGTGCCAGCAGCCTACAGGGGGGTCGGGAAAAACTGTTTTTT
TRBJ2-5,TRBV7-2,NA,few,CASSLAWSETQYF,TGTGCCAGCAGCTTAGCTTGGTCAGAGACCCAGTACTTC
TRBJ2-7,TRBV12-3/TRBV12-4,TRBD2,NA,CASSLRFSGSAEQYF,TGTGCCAGCAGTTTAAGGTTTAGCGGGAGCGCCGAGCAGTACTTC
TRBJ2-1,TRBV7-9,NA,NA,CASSFPRNEQFF,TGTGCCAGCAGCTTTCCCCGGAATGAGCAGTTCTTC
TRBJ1-6,TRBV7-9,NA,NA,CASSFGDRNSPLHF,TGTGCCAGCAGCTTTGGGGATCGAAATTCACCCCTCCACTTT
TRBJ2-7,TRBV28,NA,few,CASSLRPGQAYEQYF,TGTGCCAGTAGCCTTCGACCGGGACAAGCCTACGAGCAGTACTTC
TRBJ2-1,TRBV4-2,NA,many,CASSHNLGPKVDEQFF,TGTGCCAGCAGCCACAACCTGGGACCAAAAGTGGATGAGCAGTTCTTC
TRBJ2-5,TRBV7-8,NA,few,CASSLGLWTQLWETQYF,TGTGCCAGCAGCTTAGGGCTCTGGACCCAACTTTGGGAGACCCAGTACTTC
TRBJ2-7,TRBV20-1,NA,NA,CSAVGRPAYEQYF,TGCAGTGCTGTAGGCAGACCAGCCTACGAGCAGTACTTC
TRBJ2-7,TRBV15,NA,NA,CATSSRGASYEQYF,TGTGCCACCAGCAGTCGGGGGGCTTCCTACGAGCAGTACTTC
TRBJ2-1,TRBV10-3,NA,NA,CAIKTGRVVGEQFF,TGTGCCATAAAGACAGGGAGGGTTGTAGGTGAGCAGTTCTTC
TRBJ2-3,TRBV6-5,NA,NA,CASSYSLLQPDTQYF,TGTGCCAGCAGTTACTCGTTACTACAGCCAGATACGCAGTATTTT
TRBJ2-4,TRBV7-3,TRBD1,few,CASSFPGTGPTLAKNIQYF,TGTGCCAGCAGCTTCCCCGGGACAGGACCTACTTTAGCCAAAAACATTCAGTACTTC
TRBJ2-4,TRBV12-3/TRBV12-4,NA,NA,CASRWGSLAKNIQYF,TGTGCCAGCAGATGGGGGTCCCTAGCCAAAAACATTCAGTACTTC
TRBJ2-1,TRBV27,NA,few,CATSIGQGHLNNEQFF,TGTGCCACCTCCATCGGCCAGGGGCACCTAAACAATGAGCAGTTCTTC
TRBJ2-5,TRBV5-1,NA,NA,CASSLVTGSTETQYF,TGCGCCAGCAGCTTGGTTACGGGTTCGACAGAGACCCAGTACTTC
TRBJ1-3,TRBV12-3/TRBV12-4,NA,few,CASTPGRWSGNTIYF,TGTGCCAGCACTCCGGGACGGTGGTCTGGAAACACCATATATTTT
TRBJ1-4,TRBV20-1,NA,few,CSATLGPTNEKLFF,TGCAGTGCGACCCTGGGACCAACTAATGAAAAACTGTTTTTT
TRBJ1-5,TRBV4-2,NA,many,CASSSESGGIGQPQHF,TGTGCCAGCAGCAGCGAAAGTGGAGGGATCGGTCAGCCCCAGCATTTT
TRBJ1-6,TRBV7-2,NA,many,CASSLGGLNSPLHF,TGTGCCAGCAGCTTAGGGGGACTGAATTCACCCCTCCACTTT
TRBJ2-7,TRBV5-8,NA,few,CASSLAASYRNEQYF,TGTGCCAGCAGCTTGGCTGCATCATACCGGAACGAGCAGTACTTC
TRBJ1-1,TRBV5-1,TRBD1,NA,CASSLRGSKTEAFF,TGCGCCAGCAGCCTCAGGGGGAGTAAAACTGAAGCTTTCTTT
TRBJ2-3,TRBV20-1,TRBD1,few,CSATVMTGILTDTQYF,TGCAGTGCTACCGTCATGACAGGGATCCTCACAGATACGCAGTATTTT
TRBJ2-7,TRBV6-1,TRBD1,NA,CASRLTGDFSYEQYF,TGTGCCAGCAGATTGACAGGGGACTTCTCCTACGAGCAGTACTTC
TRBJ1-6,TRBV10-3,TRBD1,NA,CATGQGISYNSPLHF,TGTGCCACCGGACAGGGGATCTCCTATAATTCACCCCTCCACTTT
TRBJ2-3,TRBV3-1,NA,NA,CATSQEEQGGGTDTQYF,TGTGCCACCTCCCAAGAGGAGCAGGGAGGAGGCACAGATACGCAGTATTTT
TRBJ1-1,TRBV11-2,NA,few,CASSSSDRRNTEAFF,TGTGCCAGCAGCTCGAGCGACAGGCGGAACACTGAAGCTTTCTTT
TRBJ2-2,TRBV18,NA,many,CASSPPGVNTGELFF,TGTGCCAGCTCACCACCAGGGGTGAACACCGGGGAGCTGTTTTTT